These 30 T cell receptor beta chains came from one sample sequenced in a study of human T cells and chemical hapten exposure. Sample time point: patch test 2, 6 weeks after DPC sensitization. Treatment here: therapeutic diphenylcyclopropenone sensitization with weekly scalp DPC. TCRdb passed the RACE reads through MiXCR, listing each CDR3 protein once. The sample holds some 82,000 distinct CDR3 sequences, 6% to 8.5% seen once. The starting material was whole blood, obtained in connection with sensitization to the hapten diphenylcyclopropenone (DPC). The receptor source for this set is a woman aged 25 to 39 with alopecia areata. Some clones in this sample may be carry-over from other donors' samples.

This clonotype was recorded at least ten times. This chain's CDR3 is CSASQMDSFNQPQHF. The CDR3 DNA reads as TGCAGTGCTAGCCAGATGGACAGTTTCAATCAGCCCCAGCATTTT. The V gene is TRBV20-1, the J gene TRBJ1-5; D may be TRBD1 (6 bases). CDR1 and CDR2 (germline): DFQATT, SNEGSKA (reference sequence). V shed 3 bases and J shed 3 bases, with 15 bases lying between them. The CDR3 consists of 15 residues.

This clonotype appeared many times. This sequence joins TRBV12-3 or TRBV12-4 and TRBJ1-5, with TRBD1 matching over 8 bases. There are 14 residues in the CDR3. Trimming at V came to 6 bases and at J to 6 bases, leaving 7 bases not matched to a gene. The CDR3 DNA sequence: TGTGCCAGCAGGTCAGGGGGCTCGGGTCAGCCCCAGCATTTT. This codes for CASRSGGSGQPQHF.

This clonotype was counted many times. The chain recombines TRBV1 with TRBJ1-2. TRBV1 represents a pseudogene. The CDR3 is 14 amino acids. The CDR3 coding sequence is TGCACCAGCAGCCAAGATCTACAGCAGGATGGCTACACCTTC. Translating it yields CTSSQDLQQDGYTF.

The genes are TRBV27 and TRBJ1-1; D is undetermined. The V and J ends lost 7 bases and 2 bases respectively, with 8 bases between them. The CDR3 sequence is 12 residues long. Looked up from germline, CDR1 is MNHEY and CDR2 is SMNVEV (reference sequence). CDR3 residues: CASKPKNTEAFF. The CDR3 nucleotides are TGTGCCAGCAAGCCCAAAAACACTGAAGCTTTCTTT.

The table lists this clonotype with a few counts. The chain employs TRBV7-9 and TRBJ1-6; no reliable D call. This CDR3 is 15 amino acids long. V was shortened by 0 bases and J by 6 bases, with 9 bases between the two germline ends. The germline CDR1 and CDR2 sequences are SEHNR and FQNEAQ (reference sequence). CDR3 in amino acids: CASSLAGLSNSPLHF. The DNA of the CDR3 is TGTGCCAGCAGCTTAGCCGGGCTCTCTAATTCACCCCTCCACTTT.

This clonotype was detected ten times or more. The gene calls are TRBV11-2 and TRBJ2-3, with D maybe TRBD1 (5 bases). Between the trimmed V and J ends, which lost 4 bases and 1 base, there was a span of 15 bases. From germline, CDR1 is SGHAT and CDR2 FQNNGV. CDR3 length equals 16 residues. In DNA, the CDR3 is TGTGCCAGCAGCTCAAGACAGCAAGGGGGCACAGATACGCAGTATTTT. Amino acid sequence: CASSSRQQGGTDTQYF. Variable domain in full (rest from reference TRBV11-2 and TRBJ2-3): EAGVAQSPRYKIIEKRQSVAFWCNPISGHATLYWYQQILGQGPKLLIQFQNNGVVDDSQLPKDRFSAERLKGVDSTLKIQPAKLEDSAVYLCASSSRQQGGTDTQYFGPGTRLTVL.

This clonotype was picked up a small number of times. The chain is built from TRBV3-1 and TRBJ2-7; perhaps TRBD2 as D (5 bases). The V and J ends lost 6 bases and 0 bases respectively, with 15 bases between them. The germline V gene encodes CDR1 LGHDT and CDR2 YNNKEL (reference sequence). The CDR3 consists of 15 residues. For the CDR3, the DNA is TGTGCCAGCAGTCTCCAGCGGAAAACCTCCTACGAGCAGTACTTC. Translating gives CASSLQRKTSYEQYF.

The sample holds many counts of this clonotype. The V and J genes are TRBV20-1 and TRBJ2-7; 12 positions match TRBD1. The CDR3 has 17 residues. The V and J ends lost 0 bases and 9 bases, in that order; junction bases with no gene match: 15. Germline-derived CDR1 and CDR2 are DFQATT and SNEGSKA (reference sequence). CDR3 DNA sequence: TGCAGTGCTAGAGACCCTGGGGGACAGGGGGCTAGTTCCGGGCAGTACTTC. Translation gives CSARDPGGQGASSGQYF.

The chain uses TRBV18 and TRBJ2-3, with TRBD1 identical over 7 bases. Germline loops: CDR1 KGHSH, CDR2 LQKENI. The CDR3 totals 16 residues. V shed 1 base and J 5 bases; nucleotides not matched to a gene: 9. CDR3 sequence: CASSPLPGRTGDTQYF. In DNA, the CDR3 is TGTGCCAGCTCACCACTACCCGGCCGGACAGGAGATACGCAGTATTTT.

This clonotype appeared a few times. The CDR3 DNA reads as TGTGCCAGCAGCCGTGACAGTCTCTCTGGAAACACCATATATTTT. The encoded protein is CASSRDSLSGNTIYF. This chain links TRBV6-5 with TRBJ1-3, with D possibly being TRBD1 (5 bases). CDR1 is MNHEY, CDR2 SVGAGI, per germline. This CDR3 region has 15 residues. V gave up 6 bases and J gave up 0 bases, with 12 bases separating them.

On this clonotype itself: A read error may be the cause here, since a much bigger clone is one base away. The CDR3 is CASSSDFTLGRTQYF. The CDR3 nucleotides are TGTGCCAGCAGTTCTGACTTCACCCTCGGTCGGACCCAGTACTTC. The J gene is TRBJ2-5, the V gene TRBV12-3 or TRBV12-4; D unresolved. V was shortened by 4 bases and J by 7 bases, with 19 bases between the two germline ends. The CDR3 contains 15 residues.

There are a few counts of this clonotype. The chain joins TRBV5-6 to TRBJ1-3; D unresolved. CDR1 and CDR2 from the germline V gene are SGHDT and YYEEEE. V lost 1 base, J lost 8 bases, and 7 bases lay in between. This CDR3 is 12 amino acids long. The CDR3 sequence: CASSLLGDTIYF. CDR3 nucleotide sequence: TGTGCCAGCAGCTTGTTAGGCGACACCATATATTTT.

This clonotype has at least ten counts. The rearrangement links TRBV20-1 to TRBJ2-7; D unclear. V gave up 3 bases and J gave up 2 bases, with 8 bases separating them. Germline CDR1 reads DFQATT; CDR2 reads SNEGSKA (reference sequence). This CDR3 contains 12 residues. CDR3 sequence reads: CSARSVTYEQYF. CDR3 DNA sequence: TGCAGTGCTAGGTCCGTTACCTACGAGCAGTACTTC.

In its sample, this clonotype was seen many times. The chain has TRBV12-3 or TRBV12-4 and TRBJ2-7, with TRBD1 matching 8 bases. This CDR3 has 14 amino acids. With 5 bases clipped from V and 5 bases from J, the junction kept 8 bases outside the gene matches. The CDR3 DNA reads TGTGCCAGCAGTCCTCGGACAGGGTTCCACGAGCAGTACTTC. Translated: CASSPRTGFHEQYF.

About this clonotype: A much larger clone differs by one base, so this may be a read error. The chain uses TRBV11-2 and TRBJ2-5; a possible D gene is TRBD1 (6 bases). This CDR3 is built from 13 residues. The germline gives CDR1 SGHAT, CDR2 FQNNGV. The CDR3 region is CVSTGQIQETQYF. CDR3 bases: TGTGTCAGCACCGGACAGATCCAAGAGACCCAGTACTTC.

V is TRBV6-5 and J is TRBJ2-7, with D perhaps TRBD1 (6 bases). The CDR3 is made up of 13 amino acids. Germline V gives CDR1 MNHEY, CDR2 SVGAGI. V gave up 7 bases and J gave up 6 bases, with 16 bases separating them. The CDR3 sequence: CASTNNRVGEQYF. DNA for the CDR3: TGTGCCAGCACCAACAACAGGGTCGGCGAGCAGTACTTC.

The chain combines TRBV18 with TRBJ2-1; 11 bases map to TRBD1. V dropped 3 bases and J dropped 7; count of bases not matched to a gene: 5. CDR1 and CDR2 from the germline V gene are KGHSH and LQKENI. The CDR3 has 15 amino acids. CDR3: CASSPRDRGWNEQFF. In nucleotides, the CDR3 is TGTGCCAGCTCACCCCGGGACAGGGGGTGGAATGAGCAGTTCTTC.

This clonotype was seen repeatedly, ten times or more. The chain joins TRBV7-9 to TRBJ2-7; 11 bases map to TRBD2. V lost 4 bases and J lost 2; bases outside the gene matches: 4. Germline V lookup: CDR1 SEHNR, CDR2 FQNEAQ (reference sequence). CDR3 size: 15 residues. The CDR3 coding sequence is TGTGCCAGCAGCTCCGCTAGCGGGGGGACCTACGAGCAGTACTTC. Translation gives CASSSASGGTYEQYF.

CDR3 sequence (DNA): TGCAGTGCTGGGCGGGGGAGCTCCTATAATTCACCCCTCCACTTT. This sequence encodes CSAGRGSSYNSPLHF. V usage is TRBV20-1 and J usage is TRBJ1-6, with D possibly matching TRBD1 (5 bases). The CDR3 loop spans 15 amino acids. Germline CDR1 is DFQATT and CDR2 is SNEGSKA (reference sequence). V was clipped by 5 bases and J by 0 bases, with 11 bases between them.

The sample holds many counts of this clonotype. The chain recombines TRBV12-3 or TRBV12-4 with TRBJ1-5; D is unclear. Trimming cost V 0 bases and J 4 bases, with 10 bases left between them. CDR3 length: 15 residues. The CDR3 protein is CASSLAWAVNQPQHF. CDR3 coding DNA: TGTGCCAGCAGTTTAGCTTGGGCAGTTAATCAGCCCCAGCATTTT.

This clonotype was seen at least ten times. The chain recombines TRBV2 with TRBJ2-7; 7 nucleotides align to TRBD1. This CDR3 contains 15 residues. The germline gives CDR1 SNHLY, CDR2 FYNNEI. Unmatched junction bases numbered 13, after V lost 5 bases and J lost 6 bases. The CDR3: CASSPGQVAPAEQYF. CDR3 DNA: TGTGCCAGCAGTCCCGGACAGGTTGCACCGGCCGAGCAGTACTTC.

This chain links TRBV29-1 with TRBJ1-2; D not resolved. The V end was cut by 4 bases, the J end by 2 bases, with 8 bases between. This CDR3 spans 12 amino acids. Germline CDR1 SQVTM, CDR2 ANQGSEA. CDR3 bases: TGCAGCGTTGCGAGCCGAAACTATGGCTACACCTTC. Translating gives CSVASRNYGYTF.

This clonotype has at least ten counts. V and J are TRBV4-1 and TRBJ2-7; TRBD1 might be the D (5 bases). CDR3 length equals 13 residues. Per germline, CDR1 MGHRA and CDR2 YSYEKL. The V and J ends lost 4 bases and 5 bases respectively, with 12 bases between them. CDR3 nucleotide sequence: TGCGCCAGCAGCCTGCAGGGCGCGAACGAGCAGTACTTC. It encodes CASSLQGANEQYF.

This clonotype was seen ten or more times. This sequence joins TRBV29-1 and TRBJ1-1, with D tentatively TRBD1 (5 bases). Trimming stripped 2 bases from V and 10 bases from J, with 11 bases between. Germline values: CDR1 SQVTM, CDR2 ANQGSEA. The CDR3 is 11 residues long. The chain's CDR3 is CSVERDWIAFF. DNA of the CDR3: TGCAGCGTTGAAAGGGACTGGATAGCTTTCTTT.

This clonotype was recorded at least ten times. The chain combines TRBV6-1 with TRBJ2-3; 11 bases agree with TRBD2. Germline V gene sequence: CDR1 MNHNS, CDR2 SASEGT. The V and J ends lost 7 bases and 2 bases, in that order; junction bases with no gene match: 2. CDR3 length: 14 residues. The CDR3 DNA reads as TGTGCCAGCACGACTAGCGGGGCCACAGATACGCAGTATTTT. This codes for CASTTSGATDTQYF.

In its sample, this clonotype was seen many times. This chain joins TRBV28 and TRBJ1-4; no definite D call. Trimming removed 2 bases from V and 0 bases from J, with 7 bases in between. The CDR3 sequence is 15 residues long. Germline V lookup: CDR1 MDHEN, CDR2 SYDVKM. CDR3 nucleotides: TGTGCCAGCAGTTTAGTCGGAGCAACTAATGAAAAACTGTTTTTT. It specifies CASSLVGATNEKLFF.

The chain has TRBV25-1 and TRBJ2-7; no definite D call. Germline V CDR1 and CDR2: MGHDK, SYGVNS. The CDR3 consists of 13 residues. The ends were cut back, 6 bases at V and 1 base at J, with 10 bases in the middle. The CDR3 sequence: CASSETASYEQYF. The CDR3 DNA reads TGTGCCAGCAGCGAGACTGCATCCTACGAGCAGTACTTC.

This clonotype was detected ten times or more. This chain connects TRBV18 to TRBJ1-1; TRBD1 might be the D (5 bases). Trimming removed 6 bases from V and 0 bases from J, with 8 bases in between. CDR3 length: 13 residues. The germline CDR1 and CDR2 sequences are KGHSH and LQKENI. DNA for the CDR3: TGTGCCAGCTCTCCAGGGCTGAACACTGAAGCTTTCTTT. This codes for CASSPGLNTEAFF.

This clonotype was detected only a few times. The CDR3, as DNA: TGTGCCAGCAGTTATTCCGGCAGGTTAGGTACTGAAGCTTTCTTT. Residues: CASSYSGRLGTEAFF. The J gene is TRBJ1-1, the V gene TRBV6-5; D is unclear. The CDR3 length is 15 residues. Germline values: CDR1 MNHEY, CDR2 SVGAGI. V dropped 3 bases and J dropped 5 bases, with 16 bases sitting between them.

The table lists this clonotype with a count of one. The CDR3 DNA sequence: TGTGCCAGTAGTCGGGGACAGGGGCTCCAAGAGACCCAGTACTTC. Protein product: CASSRGQGLQETQYF. J is TRBJ2-5 and V is TRBV19; the match to TRBD1 covers 10 bases. The ends lost 5 bases at V and 1 base at J; junction bases unmatched: 4. CDR3 length: 15 amino acids. Looked up from germline, CDR1 is LNHDA and CDR2 is SQIVND (reference sequence).